This T cell receptor (beta chain) was sequenced during a study of shared clonotypes between healthy human individuals. The assay was immunoSEQ multiplex PCR, and TCRdb's table has in-frame clones only and misses some. The repertoire includes roughly 1,000,000 clones, 75% to 80% of them detected once, and roughly 0.56% sits in the top ten. Germline V gene lookup returns CDR1 LGHNA and CDR2 YSLEER. The V gene end was trimmed by 0 bases and the J gene end by 3 bases; junction bases not matched to a gene: 2. This CDR3 has 14 residues. The V and J genes are TRBV4-3 and TRBJ2-7; 7 bases align to TRBD1. The receptor comes from a man in his late teens or twenties in good health. Some clones in this sample may be carry-over from other donors' samples. The specimen was memory CD4+ T cells from PBMCs. Described subset: CD45RA-negative fraction. The CDR3 loop is CASSQDPGGYEQYF. DNA for the CDR3: TGCGCCAGCAGCCAAGACCCAGGGGGCTACGAGCAGTACTTC.